The 9 T cell receptor beta chains reported below all come from one sample, sequenced in a study of beta chain features in type 1 diabetes. Sequencing targeted expressed TCRB transcripts, as all isolated RNA had been reverse transcribed. Assay used: immunoSEQ multiplex PCR; TCRdb lists only in-frame clones, some missing. Of 350,000 to 400,000 clones in the sample, approximately 15% were seen once. Material: naive CD4+ T cells from blood. The source of these receptors is a woman aged 18-29 years in good health.

The chain recombines TRBV28 with TRBJ1-2; D uncertain. The CDR3 sequence is 13 residues long. Trimming took 2 bases from V and 4 from J, leaving 8 bases between them. Germline values: CDR1 MDHEN, CDR2 SYDVKM. The CDR3 region is CASSLKRIYGYTF. For the CDR3, the DNA is TGTGCCAGCAGTTTAAAGAGGATCTATGGCTACACCTTC.

This clone was observed a few times. The chain combines TRBV7-9 with TRBJ2-3, with 7 bases identical to TRBD1. CDR3 length equals 14 residues. V shed 3 bases, J shed 6 bases, and the junction held 6 bases outside the gene matches. The germline gives CDR1 SEHNR, CDR2 FQNEAQ (reference sequence). The CDR3 spells CASSFGQDSDTQYF. The DNA for the CDR3 is TGTGCCAGCAGCTTTGGACAGGATTCGGATACGCAGTATTTT.

The chain recombines TRBV30 with TRBJ1-5; TRBD1 is a possible D gene (5 bases). The CDR3 consists of 14 residues. CDR1 GTSNPN and CDR2 SVGIG come from the germline V gene (reference sequence). V lost 1 base, J lost 7 bases, and 14 bases lay in between. The CDR3 sequence: CAWSARGVGQPQHF. The CDR3 coding sequence is TGTGCCTGGAGTGCCCGGGGGGTAGGACAGCCCCAGCATTTT.

The rearrangement uses TRBV21-1 and TRBJ2-1; no DNA check was done on the table's D call, TRBD2. TRBV21-1 is recorded as a pseudogene. The CDR3 has 14 amino acids. CDR3 loop: CASSKSGRGNEQFF. Here the CDR3 DNA reads TGTGCCAGCAGCAAAAGCGGGAGGGGCAATGAGCAGTTCTTC.

The chain carries TRBV25-1 and TRBJ2-7, with D possibly TRBD2 on 6 matching bases. This CDR3 is 14 amino acids long. Germline loops: CDR1 MGHDK, CDR2 SYGVNS. V lost 2 bases and J lost 7, with 15 bases in between. The CDR3 sequence is CASSEASEPPEQYF. Written as DNA, the CDR3 is TGTGCCAGCAGTGAAGCTAGCGAGCCGCCAGAGCAGTACTTC.

This chain links TRBV6-5 with TRBJ2-3, with a weak D call TRBD2 (5 bases). V lost 6 bases and J lost 1, with 11 bases in between. The CDR3 is 14 amino acids. The V gene's germline CDR1 is MNHEY and CDR2 SVGAGI. DNA of the CDR3: TGTGCCAGCAGCTCGGACTGGGGCACAGATACGCAGTATTTT. Translated: CASSSDWGTDTQYF.

This clone was recorded a few times. V is TRBV6-5 and J is TRBJ2-7; 8 nucleotides align to TRBD1. The ends lost 0 bases at V and 3 bases at J; junction bases unmatched: 4. The CDR3 covers 15 residues. The V gene's germline CDR1 is MNHEY and CDR2 SVGAGI. CDR3 nucleotides: TGTGCCAGCAGTTACTCAGCACAGGGGGTCTACGAGCAGTACTTC. Amino acid sequence: CASSYSAQGVYEQYF.

The rearrangement uses TRBV30 and TRBJ2-1; D unresolved. CDR3 size: 11 residues. Germline values: CDR1 GTSNPN, CDR2 SVGIG (reference sequence). The V end was cut by 2 bases, the J end by 9 bases, with 8 bases between. CDR3 amino acids: CAWSTPGEQFF. The CDR3 DNA is TGTGCCTGGAGTACCCCGGGTGAGCAGTTCTTC.

This clone was counted between two and nine times. J is TRBJ2-5 and V is TRBV10-3; 9 positions match TRBD2. Germline V lookup: CDR1 ENHRY, CDR2 SYGVKD. The CDR3 has 15 residues. After removal of 4 bases from V and 5 bases from J, the junction contained 8 bases not matched to a gene. The CDR3 loop is CAISGSGRTVETQYF. Here the CDR3 DNA reads TGTGCCATCAGTGGTAGCGGGAGAACGGTGGAGACCCAGTACTTC.